This TCR beta chain was documented in a study of blood T cell repertoires in COVID-19. Looking at the study overall: Samples taken during acute and convalescent COVID-19 were collected in the United States, Italy and Spain.

CDR1 and CDR2 (germline): KGHSH, LQKENI. CDR3 length: 13 residues. Trimming took 6 bases from V and 2 from J; bases not matched to a gene: 3. Original processing methods: Estimates of nucleated cell counts were drawn from the amplification of reference gene primers. Using immunoSEQ multiplex PCR, the repertoire was profiled, and TCRdb retains in-frame clones only, with some absent. Clonal size and the V and J genes are those of that table, whereas D and trimming came from the DNA. In the table there are tens of thousands of clones, 75% to 90% of which are singletons. The clonotype comes from an elderly man with active or convalescent COVID-19. J is TRBJ2-7 and V is TRBV18; 8 bases are a match to TRBD1. Sequencing was done on a sample of peripheral blood. The CDR3 region has the DNA TGTGCCAGCTCGACGGACAGGGCCTACGAGCAGTACTTC. The encoded protein is CASSTDRAYEQYF.